The T cell receptor beta chain described here comes from a study of blood T cell repertoires in COVID-19. The wider study: Some COVID-19 samples were acute and others convalescent; all came from the United States, Italy and Spain. T cells, B-cell-depleted T cells, or PBMCs provided the cDNA or gDNA that served as material.

As processed by the authors: From reference gene primer amplification, estimates of nucleated cell counts were derived. Only in-frame clones appear in the TCRdb table, and some are missing; sequencing was by immunoSEQ multiplex PCR. V, J and clone size are taken as reported in that table, and D and trimming were inferred from the DNA itself. The top ten hold more than 55% of the sample, which has about 21,000 clones, around 74% seen once. The CDR3 sequence is 16 residues long. Trimming pared 4 bases from V and 2 bases from J, leaving 16 bases between. The V gene's germline CDR1 is SGHDN and CDR2 FVKESK. In this sample, this clone turned up once.

The sequenced sample was peripheral blood. The TCR comes from a man older than 75 with acute or convalescent COVID-19. The chain recombines TRBV14 with TRBJ2-3; the D is unclear. The CDR3 protein is CASSPLSNLFTDTQYF. CDR3 coding DNA: TGTGCCAGCAGCCCGCTTTCTAACCTATTCACAGATACGCAGTATTTT. The full variable domain, with the rest looked up from reference TRBV14 and TRBJ2-3, is EAGVTQFPSHSVIEKGQTVTLRCDPISGHDNLYWYRRVMGKEIKFLLHFVKESKQDESGMPNNRFLAERTGGTYSTLKVQPAELEDSGVYFCASSPLSNLFTDTQYFGPGTRLTVL.